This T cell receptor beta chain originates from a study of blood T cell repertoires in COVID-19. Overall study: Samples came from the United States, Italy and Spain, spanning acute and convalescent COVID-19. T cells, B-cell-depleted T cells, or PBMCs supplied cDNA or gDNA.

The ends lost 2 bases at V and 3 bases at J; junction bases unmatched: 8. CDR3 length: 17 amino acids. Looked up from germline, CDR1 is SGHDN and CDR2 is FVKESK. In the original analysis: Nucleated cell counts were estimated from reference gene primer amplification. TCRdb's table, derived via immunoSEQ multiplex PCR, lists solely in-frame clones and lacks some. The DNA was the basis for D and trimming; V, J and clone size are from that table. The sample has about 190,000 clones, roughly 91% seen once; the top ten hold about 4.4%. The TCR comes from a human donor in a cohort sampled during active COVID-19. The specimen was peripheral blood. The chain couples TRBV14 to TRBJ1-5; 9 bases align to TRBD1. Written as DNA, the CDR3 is TGTGCCAGCAGCCAACGGGACAGGGCTAACCACAATCAGCCCCAGCATTTT. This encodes CASSQRDRANHNQPQHF.